This record covers a single TCR beta chain. The CDR3 spans 11 residues. Trimming left V 4 bases short and J 14 bases short, with 14 bases between. Germline assignment: CDR1 LGHNT and CDR2 FRNRAP. The data originate from a study of control samples from healthy donors and cancer patients. The assay was immunoSEQ multiplex PCR, and TCRdb's table has in-frame clones only and misses some. The data show about 250,000 clones, roughly 80% seen once. The specimen sequenced was PBMCs. This clonotype originated in a woman aged 55 to 70 with lung cancer. The chain joins TRBV12-5 to TRBJ1-1; D gene unclear. The CDR3 nucleotides are TGTGCTAGTGGTTCGATGACCCCTGGCTTCTTT. Its translation is CASGSMTPGFF.